This T cell receptor beta chain came from a study of shared clonotypes between healthy human individuals. Study-wide results and limits: Generation probabilities of non-shared clonotypes were lower (relative to those shared by all four donors).

The CDR3 consists of 15 residues. V lost 0 bases, J lost 5 bases, and 10 bases lay in between. The V gene's germline CDR1 is SGHTA and CDR2 FQGNSA. Comments on this clone: Its antigen is still unknown.

As handled by the study authors: Without quality scores, immunoSEQ junctional reads could not be filtered like full-length reads. Assay used: immunoSEQ multiplex PCR; TCRdb lists only in-frame clones, some missing. V and J calls and clone size follow that table, whereas D and trimming were derived from the DNA. This table holds roughly 680,000 clones, approximately 77% found once. Donors comprised healthy HIV-negative adults lacking recent acute infections or vaccinations. Into CD45RA+ naive and CD45RA-negative memory subsets, the CD4+ cells were split. The chain links TRBV7-2 to TRBJ2-2; D is unresolved. The TCR comes from a woman aged 25 to 45 in good health. Sequenced input: memory CD4+ T cells sorted from blood. The subset here: CD45RA-negative fraction. The CDR3 spells CASSLALTSTGELFF. The CDR3 nucleotides read TGTGCCAGCAGCTTAGCGCTCACGAGTACCGGGGAGCTGTTTTTT.